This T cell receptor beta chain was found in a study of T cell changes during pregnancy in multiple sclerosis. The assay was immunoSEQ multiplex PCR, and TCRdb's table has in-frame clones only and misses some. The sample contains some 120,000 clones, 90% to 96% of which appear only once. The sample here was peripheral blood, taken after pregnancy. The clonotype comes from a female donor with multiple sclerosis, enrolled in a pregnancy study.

For the CDR3, the DNA is TGTGCCAGCAGCTCCGGGGGGGCCGGCAAAAACATTCAGTACTTC. It yields the protein CASSSGGAGKNIQYF. The chain recombines TRBV7-2 with TRBJ2-4; 8 bases are shared with TRBD2. J gave up 3 bases and V 4 bases, and 5 bases lay outside the gene matches. The CDR3 has 15 amino acids. From germline, CDR1 is SGHTA and CDR2 FQGNSA.